The present T cell receptor beta chain was sequenced within a study of T cell repertoires in cytomegalovirus infection. Overall study context: An indication of both CMV infection and matching HLA type came from public TCR beta signatures.

The table lists this clonotype with a few counts. Antigen unknown. TCRdb reanalysed the reads using MiXCR and keeps one entry per CDR3 protein. Found here are 830,000 or so distinct CDR3 sequences, approximately 32% of them singletons; the top ten hold 12%. The CDR3 is 14 amino acids. The germline V gene has CDR1 SNHLY and CDR2 FYNNEI. V was shortened by 2 bases and J by 0 bases, with 5 bases between the two germline ends. The input for sequencing was cultured CD8+ T cells from PBMCs, taken from culture after CMV antigen stimulation. The sequence derives from a human donor in good health (CMV status not recorded). Some clones in this sample may be carry-over from other donors' samples. The chain is built from TRBV2 and TRBJ1-5, with D hard to call. The CDR3 DNA follows: TGTGCCAGCAGTGAACGCCATAGCAATCAGCCCCAGCATTTT. The encoded protein is CASSERHSNQPQHF.